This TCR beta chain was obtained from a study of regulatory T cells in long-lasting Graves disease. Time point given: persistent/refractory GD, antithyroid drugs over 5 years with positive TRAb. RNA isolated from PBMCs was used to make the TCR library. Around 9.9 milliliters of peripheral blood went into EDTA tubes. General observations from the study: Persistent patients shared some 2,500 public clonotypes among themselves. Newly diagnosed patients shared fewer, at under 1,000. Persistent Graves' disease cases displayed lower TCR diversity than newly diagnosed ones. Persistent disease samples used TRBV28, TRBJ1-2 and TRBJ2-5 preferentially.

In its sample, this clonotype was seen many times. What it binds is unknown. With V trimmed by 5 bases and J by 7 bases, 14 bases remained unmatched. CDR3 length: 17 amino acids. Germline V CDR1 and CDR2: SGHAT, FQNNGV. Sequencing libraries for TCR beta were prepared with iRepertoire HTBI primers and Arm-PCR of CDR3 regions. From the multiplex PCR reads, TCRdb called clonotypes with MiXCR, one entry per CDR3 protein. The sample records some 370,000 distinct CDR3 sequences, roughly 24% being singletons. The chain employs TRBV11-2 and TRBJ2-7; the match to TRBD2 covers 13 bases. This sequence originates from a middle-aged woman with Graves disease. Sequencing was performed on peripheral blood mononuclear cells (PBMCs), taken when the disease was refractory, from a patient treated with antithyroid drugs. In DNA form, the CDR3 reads TGTGCCAGCAGCCCTCGGACTAGCGGGAGTATATCGGGAGAGCAGTACTTC. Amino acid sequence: CASSPRTSGSISGEQYF.